This T cell receptor (beta chain) derives from a study of human T cells and chemical hapten exposure (dated by TCRdb to about 2021). Some background on the complete study: For sensitization, 2% DPC in acetone was applied to an approximately 2 cm by approximately 2 cm area of upper inner arm skin. Patient blood was sampled pre-sensitization (week 0) and at 2, 6 and about 24 weeks after DPC sensitization. Throughout the study period of 20 to 30 weeks, patients also received therapeutic DPC doses to the scalp every week. Blood for TCR sequencing was provided by twenty-nine alopecia patients at one to four time points (pre-sensitization, 2, 6 and 24 weeks). From each blood RNA sample, both TCR alpha and TCR beta chains were sequenced. Patch testing was done on the upper back using Finn chambers containing 0.01% DPC, and results were scored after 6 days according to International Contact Dermatitis Research Group standards. Peripheral blood TCR repertoire changes were tracked in vivo in alopecia patients during primary and secondary sensitization to the hapten diphenylcyclopropenone (DPC). Libraries were pooled for sequencing, and per-sample TCR yields varied mainly because of small differences in library volumes within the pool. The mostly female patient cohort included alopecia areata with under or over 50% scalp involvement, alopecia totalis and alopecia universalis. General findings and caveats noted by the study authors: Expanded TCRs formed significantly more large CDR3 similarity clusters than pre-sensitization or healthy control sets, consistent with antigen-driven responses. After repeated subsampling, changes were observed in the strength of the expansion versus patch-test correlation and in the threshold at which the correlation became significant. Patch test score correlated positively with the number of PT1 expanded TCRs, reaching significance at thresholds 8, 16 and 32 but not at 4. Because all patients had alopecia, a presumed autoimmune disease, the immune response of the patients might differ from that of healthy individuals. The number of TCRs above 1 in 1000 frequency did not change with DPC sensitization; there was no evidence of global repertoire structure alterations.

According to the study, the label for this sample's time point signals: patch test 3, about 24 weeks after DPC sensitization. The sample's treatment or condition, from its label and the paper: therapeutic diphenylcyclopropenone sensitization with weekly scalp DPC. Total RNA was extracted from unfractionated whole blood that had been collected in Tempus Blood RNA tubes. Blood at each patch-test visit was drawn before the patch test was applied. Patients were eligible if aged 18 to 70, diagnosed with alopecia and judged suitable for DPC therapy, and pregnant patients were excluded. Germline trimming: 4 bases from V, 10 bases from J; junction bases outside gene matches: 7. From the germline V gene, CDR1 is SGHTA and CDR2 is FQGNSA. The CDR3 goes from the cysteine to the phenylalanine over 13 residues. The entry retains the CDR3 DNA only, 39 bases that are in frame from base 1. About this clonotype: Its antigen has not been determined. Per-base quality was not reported, and no clone a single base away is much larger than it.

Receptors were amplified or captured by RACE. Sequenced using a NextSeq 500. Library preparation attached unique molecular identifiers to individual cDNA molecules for quantitative, reproducible TCR counting. Per the original workflow: The median number of TCRs per sample was roughly 98,000, ranging from about 20,000 to 750,000. The Decombinator software suite was used to annotate the V, J and CDR3 of the TCR reads. To make PS versus PT1 abundance plots, every sample was subsampled to the same number of TCRs (28,000). Expanded TCRs were defined as absent before sensitization and observed at least eight times at the 2-week time point. TCRdb applied fastp at Q25 and MiXCR to the public reads, then kept only in-frame beta chains. CDR3 protein sequences are deduplicated, and each keeps its most common genes and DNA. TCRdb's processing, not the study's, gives the V and J calls here. The sample contains tens of thousands of distinct CDR3 sequences, over 7.5% of them found a single time. 26% of the sample lies in the top ten.

The clonotype was recovered from a man aged 50 to 59 with alopecia areata. Some clones in this sample may be carry-over from other donors' samples. This specimen was whole blood, taken in connection with sensitization to the hapten diphenylcyclopropenone (DPC). The chain is assembled from TRBV7-2 and TRBJ2-1, with 7 bases aligning to TRBD2. The CDR3 protein is CASSWEGLKEQFF. In nucleotide form, the sequence is TGTGCCAGCAGCTGGGAGGGCCTAAAAGAGCAGTTCTTC.